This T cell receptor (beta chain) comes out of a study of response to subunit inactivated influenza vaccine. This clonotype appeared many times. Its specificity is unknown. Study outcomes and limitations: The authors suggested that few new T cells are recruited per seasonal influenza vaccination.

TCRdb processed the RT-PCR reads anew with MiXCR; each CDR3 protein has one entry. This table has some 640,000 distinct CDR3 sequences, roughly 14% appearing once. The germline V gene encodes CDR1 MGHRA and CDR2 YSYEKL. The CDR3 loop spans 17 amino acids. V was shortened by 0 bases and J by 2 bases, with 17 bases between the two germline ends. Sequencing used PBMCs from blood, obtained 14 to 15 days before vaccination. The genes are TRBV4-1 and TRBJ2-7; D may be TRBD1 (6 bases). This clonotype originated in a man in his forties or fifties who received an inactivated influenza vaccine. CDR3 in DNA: TGCGCCAGCAGCCAAGATGCCTTTACAGGGCCCCCCTACGAGCAGTACTTC. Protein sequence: CASSQDAFTGPPYEQYF.